The clone carrying this T cell receptor (beta chain) was counted a few times. Germline V gives CDR1 SGHDT, CDR2 YYEEEE. V shed 0 bases and J 7 bases; nucleotides not matched to a gene: 4. CDR3 length equals 15 residues. The sample belongs to a study of blood T cell repertoires in COVID-19. About the research overall: Both acute and convalescent COVID-19 samples were obtained from the United States, Italy and Spain. Sources were T cells, B-cell-depleted T cells, or PBMCs; the material itself was cDNA or gDNA.

Per the study methods: It was from reference gene primer amplification that nucleated cell counts were estimated. Sequencing used immunoSEQ multiplex PCR; TCRdb keeps in-frame clones, though not all of them. V, J and clone size derive from that table, while D and trimming were established from the DNA sequence. There are about 74,000 clones in the sample; around 88% occur only once, and around 1.9% lies in the top ten. This sequence joins TRBV5-6 and TRBJ2-2; TRBD1 matches at 9 bases. Sequences were obtained from peripheral blood. This TCR derives from a woman of 80 years or more with active or convalescent COVID-19. This CDR3 is CASSLGDRVYGELFF. CDR3 sequence (DNA): TGTGCCAGCAGCTTGGGGGACAGGGTCTACGGGGAGCTGTTTTTT.